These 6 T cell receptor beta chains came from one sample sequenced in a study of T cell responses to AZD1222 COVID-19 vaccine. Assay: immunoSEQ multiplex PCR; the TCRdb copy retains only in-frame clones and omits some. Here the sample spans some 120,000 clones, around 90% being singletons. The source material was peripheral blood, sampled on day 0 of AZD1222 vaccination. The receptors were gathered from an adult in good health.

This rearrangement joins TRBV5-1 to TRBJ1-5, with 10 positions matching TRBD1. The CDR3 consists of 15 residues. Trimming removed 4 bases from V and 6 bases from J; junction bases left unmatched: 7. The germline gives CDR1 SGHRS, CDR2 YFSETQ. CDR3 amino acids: CASSPTGGMSQPQHF. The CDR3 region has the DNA TGCGCCAGCAGCCCGACAGGGGGCATGAGTCAGCCCCAGCATTTT.

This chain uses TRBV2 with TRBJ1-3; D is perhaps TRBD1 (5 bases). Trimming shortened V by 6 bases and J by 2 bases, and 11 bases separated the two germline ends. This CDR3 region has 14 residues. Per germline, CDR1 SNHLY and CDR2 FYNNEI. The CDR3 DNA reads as TGTGCCAGCAGGGACGGACACCCTGGAAACACCATATATTTT. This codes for CASRDGHPGNTIYF. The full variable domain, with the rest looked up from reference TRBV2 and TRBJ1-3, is EPEVTQTPSHQVTQMGQEVILRCVPISNHLYFYWYRQILGQKVEFLVSFYNNEISEKSEIFDDQFSVERPDGSNFTLKIRSTKLEDSAMYFCASRDGHPGNTIYFGEGSWLTVV.

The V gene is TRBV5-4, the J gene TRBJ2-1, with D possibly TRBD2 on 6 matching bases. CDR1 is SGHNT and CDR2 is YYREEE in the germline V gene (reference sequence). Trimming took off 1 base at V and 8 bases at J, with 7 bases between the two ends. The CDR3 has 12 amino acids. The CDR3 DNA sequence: TGTGCCAGCAGCTTGCCGGGAGATGAGCAGTTCTTC. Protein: CASSLPGDEQFF.

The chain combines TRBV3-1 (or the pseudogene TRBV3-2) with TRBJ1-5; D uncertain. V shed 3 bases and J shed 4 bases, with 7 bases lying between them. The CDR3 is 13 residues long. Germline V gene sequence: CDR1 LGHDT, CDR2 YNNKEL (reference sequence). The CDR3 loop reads CASSQDLNQPQHF. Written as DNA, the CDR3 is TGTGCCAGCAGCCAGGACCTGAATCAGCCCCAGCATTTT.

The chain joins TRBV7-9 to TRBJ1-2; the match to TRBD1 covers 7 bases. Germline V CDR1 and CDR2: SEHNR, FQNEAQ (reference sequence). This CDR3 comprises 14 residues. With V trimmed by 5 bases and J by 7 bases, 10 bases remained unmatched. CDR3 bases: TGTGCCAGCAGCCGAGGGGGCCCTCCCTCTGGCTACACCTTC. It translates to CASSRGGPPSGYTF.

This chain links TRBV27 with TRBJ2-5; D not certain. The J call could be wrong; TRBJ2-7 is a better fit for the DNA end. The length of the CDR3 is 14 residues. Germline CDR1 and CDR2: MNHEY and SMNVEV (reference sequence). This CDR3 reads CASSSGSLSYEQYF. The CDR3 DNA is TGTGCCAGCAGTTCCGGGTCCCTTTCCTACGAGCAGTACTTC.